This is a list of T cell receptor beta chains from one sample in a study of response to subunit inactivated influenza vaccine. TCRdb re-called the RT-PCR reads through MiXCR, storing one row per CDR3 protein. The top ten hold approximately 3% of the sample, which has about 540,000 distinct CDR3 sequences, around 25% seen once. The data also belong to a second study, concerning T cells expressing NK-cell markers.

This sample comprised CD4+ T cells sorted from PBMCs, obtained 11 to 12 days after vaccination. The receptors stem from a man in his fifties or sixties who received an inactivated influenza vaccine. Each CDR3 is given with its conserved first and last residue. D genes are given only for firm matches. Size values are once, few and many counts, or a class for expanded clones, and some rows have none.

>-|TRBJ2-2|-|TRBV6-1
CASSEGGAGLGELFF
TGTGCCAGCAGTGAAGGTGGAGCGGGTCTCGGGGAGCTGTTTTTT
>many|TRBJ1-6|-|TRBV27
CASSMTVTRTPLHF
TGTGCCAGCAGCATGACTGTGACTCGGACACCCCTCCACTTT
>few|TRBJ2-1|-|TRBV28
CASSPTRSLGYNEQFF
TGTGCCAGCAGTCCGACTAGATCTTTGGGCTACAATGAGCAGTTCTTC
>-|TRBJ2-7|-|TRBV5-1
CASSKENEQYF
TGCGCCAGCAGCAAAGAAAACGAGCAGTACTTC
>few|TRBJ2-7|-|TRBV3-1
CASSQGLVGEQYF
TGTGCCAGCAGCCAAGGATTGGTTGGCGAGCAGTACTTC
>many|TRBJ2-2|-|TRBV6-5
CASSYSESTGELFF
TGTGCCAGCAGTTACTCGGAATCCACCGGGGAGCTGTTTTTT
>-|TRBJ2-5|-|TRBV3-1
CASSQDAGRETQYF
TGTGCCAGCAGCCAAGATGCCGGGAGAGAGACCCAGTACTTC
>once|TRBJ1-3|-|TRBV12-3/TRBV12-4
CASSKDIRGPGNTIYF
TGTGCCAGCAGTAAGGACATCCGAGGCCCTGGAAACACCATATATTTT
>few|TRBJ1-2|TRBD1|TRBV29-1
CSVGDSYYGYTF
TGCAGCGTGGGGGACAGCTACTATGGCTACACCTTC
>-|TRBJ2-7|TRBD1|TRBV5-1
CASSLGPQGASAAYEQYF
TGCGCCAGCAGCTTGGGCCCACAGGGGGCGTCGGCAGCCTACGAGCAGTACTTC
>-|TRBJ2-3|TRBD1|TRBV7-9
CASSPGQGSTDTQYF
TGTGCCAGCAGCCCCGGACAGGGTAGCACAGATACGCAGTATTTT
>few|TRBJ1-1|-|TRBV28
CASSLGRLEAFF
TGTGCCAGCAGTTTAGGTAGACTTGAAGCTTTCTTT
>-|TRBJ2-1|-|TRBV3-1
CASSLYRFRSYNEQFF
TGTGCCAGCAGCCTTTACCGATTCCGCTCCTACAATGAGCAGTTCTTC
>-|TRBJ2-7|-|TRBV6-2/TRBV6-3
CASARRYEQYF
TGTGCCAGCGCCCGACGCTACGAGCAGTACTTC
>few|TRBJ1-1|-|TRBV5-1
CASSLDRGANTEAFF
TGCGCCAGCAGCTTGGACAGAGGGGCTAACACTGAAGCTTTCTTT
>few|TRBJ2-1|-|TRBV29-1
CSVDDNEQFF
TGCAGCGTTGACGATAATGAGCAGTTCTTC
>few|TRBJ2-7|-|TRBV28
CASRRANYEQYF
TGTGCCAGCAGACGGGCGAACTACGAGCAGTACTTC
>few|TRBJ2-5|TRBD2|TRBV29-1
CSVGLAGQETQYF
TGCAGCGTGGGACTAGCGGGACAAGAGACCCAGTACTTC
>-|TRBJ2-2|TRBD2|TRBV4-2
CASSLRTSMNTGELFF
TGTGCCAGCAGCCTACGGACTAGCATGAACACCGGGGAGCTGTTTTTT
>-|TRBJ2-1|TRBD1|TRBV5-1
CASSSGTEGLGEQFF
TGCGCCAGCAGCTCCGGGACAGAGGGGTTAGGTGAGCAGTTCTTC
>many|TRBJ2-1|TRBD2|TRBV5-1
CASSLPWTSGNNEQFF
TGCGCCAGCAGCTTGCCTTGGACTAGCGGGAACAATGAGCAGTTCTTC
>few|TRBJ1-5|-|TRBV6-2/TRBV6-3
CASNTGTPNQPQHF
TGTGCCAGCAATACCGGGACTCCAAATCAGCCCCAGCATTTT
>-|TRBJ2-3|TRBD2|TRBV7-2
CASSSPGLAGYTDTQYF
TGTGCCAGCAGCTCCCCCGGACTAGCGGGATACACAGATACGCAGTATTTT
>-|TRBJ2-7|-|TRBV27
CASRLGRISEQYF
TGTGCCAGCAGACTCGGCCGTATAAGCGAGCAGTACTTC
>many|TRBJ2-5|TRBD1|TRBV5-8
CASSTLGTGKGTQYF
TGTGCCAGCAGCACTTTAGGGACAGGGAAGGGGACCCAGTACTTC
>few|TRBJ2-3|-|TRBV11-2
CASTTPFLGADTQYF
TGTGCCAGCACCACGCCCTTTCTGGGTGCAGATACGCAGTATTTT
>-|TRBJ1-1|-|TRBV5-1
CASSMGPQGTEAFF
TGCGCCAGCAGCATGGGGCCGCAGGGGACTGAAGCTTTCTTT
>-|TRBJ1-2|-|TRBV20-1
CSARYRSEPSGGYTF
TGCAGTGCTAGGTATAGGTCAGAGCCTTCGGGGGGCTACACCTTC
>few|TRBJ2-3|-|TRBV20-1
CSARSLPRTDTQYF
TGCAGTGCCAGGTCACTACCCCGCACAGATACGCAGTATTTT
>-|TRBJ2-1|TRBD1|TRBV12-3/TRBV12-4
CASSLPAGGYNEQFF
TGTGCCAGCAGTTTACCGGCAGGGGGCTACAATGAGCAGTTCTTC
>many|TRBJ2-1|-|TRBV5-1
CASSLVGGSYNEQFF
TGCGCCAGCAGCTTGGTTGGGGGGTCCTACAATGAGCAGTTCTTC
>few|TRBJ2-2|-|TRBV5-1
CASSGNRDAGELFF
TGCGCCAGCAGCGGAAACAGGGACGCCGGGGAGCTGTTTTTT
>many|TRBJ2-3|-|TRBV20-1
CSAHIAPTQYF
TGCAGTGCGCATATAGCCCCTACGCAGTATTTT
>few|TRBJ2-7|TRBD2|TRBV7-2
CASSLGAGGISYEQYF
TGTGCCAGCAGCCTTGGGGCGGGGGGGATTTCCTACGAGCAGTACTTC
>-|TRBJ1-1|-|TRBV5-6
CASRIRGPRNTEAFF
TGTGCCAGCAGGATCCGGGGGCCGAGGAACACTGAAGCTTTCTTT
>few|TRBJ1-1|-|TRBV7-2
CASSRSGTSNTEAFF
TGTGCCAGCAGCCGTTCCGGGACATCGAACACTGAAGCTTTCTTT
>-|TRBJ1-5|-|TRBV20-1
CSAATGPRAQHF
TGCAGTGCCGCTACTGGTCCGAGGGCCCAGCATTTT
>few|TRBJ1-6|-|TRBV6-1
CASKETANSPLHF
TGTGCCAGCAAGGAGACAGCGAATTCACCCCTCCACTTT
>-|TRBJ1-3|-|TRBV4-3
CASSQDGAGRSGNTIYF
TGCGCCAGCAGCCAAGATGGTGCAGGTCGCTCTGGAAACACCATATATTTT
>few|TRBJ2-3|-|TRBV2
CASSGAAQRTDTQYF
TGTGCCAGCAGTGGGGCCGCCCAACGCACAGATACGCAGTATTTT
>-|TRBJ2-2|-|TRBV5-1
CASSFWTELNTGELFF
TGCGCCAGCAGCTTCTGGACAGAGTTGAACACCGGGGAGCTGTTTTTT